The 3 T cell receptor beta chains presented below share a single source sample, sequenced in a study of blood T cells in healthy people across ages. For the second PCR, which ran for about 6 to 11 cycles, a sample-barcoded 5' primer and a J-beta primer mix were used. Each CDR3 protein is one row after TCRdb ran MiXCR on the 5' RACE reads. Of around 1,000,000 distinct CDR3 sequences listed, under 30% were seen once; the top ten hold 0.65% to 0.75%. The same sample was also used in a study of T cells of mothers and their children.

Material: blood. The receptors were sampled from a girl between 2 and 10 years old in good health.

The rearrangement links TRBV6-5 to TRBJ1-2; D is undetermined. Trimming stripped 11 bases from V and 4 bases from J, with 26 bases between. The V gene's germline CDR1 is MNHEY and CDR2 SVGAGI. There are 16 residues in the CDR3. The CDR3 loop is CAGKGIVESRLYGYTF. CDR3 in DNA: TGTGCCGGCAAAGGGATAGTGGAATCCCGACTCTATGGCTACACCTTC.

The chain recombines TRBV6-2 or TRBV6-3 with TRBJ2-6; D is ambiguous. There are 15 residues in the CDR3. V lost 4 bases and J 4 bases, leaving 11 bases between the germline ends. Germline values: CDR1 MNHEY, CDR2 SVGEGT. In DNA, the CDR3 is TGTGCCAGCAGTTCAAGGTCCCCCGGGGCCAACGTCCTGACTTTC. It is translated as CASSSRSPGANVLTF.

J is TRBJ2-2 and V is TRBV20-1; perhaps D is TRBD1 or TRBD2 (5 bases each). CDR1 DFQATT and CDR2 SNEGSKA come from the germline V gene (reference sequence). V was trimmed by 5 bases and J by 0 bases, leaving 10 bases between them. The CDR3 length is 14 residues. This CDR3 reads CSASGDPNTGELFF. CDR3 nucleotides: TGCAGTGCTTCCGGGGACCCGAACACCGGGGAGCTGTTTTTT.